A single sample is the source of the 8 T cell receptor beta chains below, sequenced in a study of shared clonotypes between healthy human individuals. The method was immunoSEQ multiplex PCR; TCRdb's version includes in-frame clones alone and lacks a portion of them. The table lists a few million clones, approximately 92% of them singletons. The sequenced sample was naive CD4+ T cells sorted from blood. Documented subset: CD45RA+ positively selected. Source of these receptors: a young man in good health.

The DNA of the CDR3 is TGTGCCAGCAGTGTGGGACTAGCGGCGAACACCGGGGAGCTGTTTTTT. Translated: CASSVGLAANTGELFF. This sequence joins TRBV2 and TRBJ2-2; 11 nucleotides align to TRBD2. V dropped 4 bases and J dropped 0; count of bases not matched to a gene: 1. Germline assignment: CDR1 SNHLY and CDR2 FYNNEI. This CDR3 has 16 amino acids.

V is TRBV15 and J is TRBJ2-4; 7 bases are a match to TRBD2. Germline V gene lookup returns CDR1 LNHNV and CDR2 YYDKDF (reference sequence). With 1 base clipped from V and 3 bases from J, the junction kept 6 bases outside the gene matches. This CDR3 is built from 16 residues. The CDR3 DNA reads TGTGCCACCAGCAGAGGCGGGGGTATAGGCAAAAACATTCAGTACTTC. Its protein product is CATSRGGGIGKNIQYF.

The CDR3 nucleotides read TGTGCCAGTAGTATAGAGGACGGGACAGGGGGTTGGCTGCGCGGCTACACCTTC. It translates to CASSIEDGTGGWLRGYTF. This rearrangement joins TRBV19 to TRBJ1-2; TRBD1 aligns across 11 bases. The ends lost 0 bases at V and 8 bases at J; junction bases unmatched: 14. Germline-derived CDR1 and CDR2 are LNHDA and SQIVND (reference sequence). This CDR3 is 18 amino acids long. The whole variable domain, remainder taken from reference TRBV19 and TRBJ1-2, is DGGITQSPKYLFRKEGQNVTLSCEQNLNHDAMYWYRQDPGQGLRLIYYSQIVNDFQKGDIAEGYSVSREKKESFPLTVTSAQKNPTAFYLCASSIEDGTGGWLRGYTFGSGTRLTVV.

V gene TRBV28 combines with J gene TRBJ1-2; D is undetermined. The germline V and J ends were trimmed by 6 bases and 6 bases, with 20 bases remaining between them. Per the germline V gene, CDR1 is MDHEN and CDR2 is SYDVKM. The CDR3 has 15 amino acids. CDR3 protein: CASSPALRDLNGYTF. The DNA of the CDR3 is TGTGCCAGCAGCCCGGCTTTGAGGGATCTTAATGGCTACACCTTC.

This chain connects TRBV6-5 to TRBJ2-1; TRBD2 matches 7 bases. The V gene end was trimmed by 0 bases and the J gene end by 5 bases; junction bases not matched to a gene: 4. CDR3 length: 15 amino acids. Looked up from germline, CDR1 is MNHEY and CDR2 is SVGAGI. The CDR3, as DNA: TGTGCCAGCAGTTACTCAGCCCTAGCGGACAATGAGCAGTTCTTC. Translated: CASSYSALADNEQFF.

V gene TRBV10-3 combines with J gene TRBJ1-5; D gene ambiguous. Per the germline V gene, CDR1 is ENHRY and CDR2 is SYGVKD. Trimming shortened V by 3 bases and J by 0 bases, and 6 bases separated the two germline ends. The CDR3 spans 14 residues. The CDR3 is CAISEPYSNQPQHF. For the CDR3, the DNA is TGTGCCATCAGTGAACCTTATAGCAATCAGCCCCAGCATTTT.

This clone is a singleton in its sample. The chain employs TRBV2 and TRBJ2-1; no firm D call. Looked up from germline, CDR1 is SNHLY and CDR2 is FYNNEI. The CDR3 has 9 residues. V lost 5 bases to trimming and J lost 13 bases, with 6 bases between them. CDR3 sequence reads: CASSPPQFF. The CDR3 nucleotides read TGTGCCAGCAGTCCCCCCCAGTTCTTC. The whole variable domain, remainder taken from reference TRBV2 and TRBJ2-1, is EPEVTQTPSHQVTQMGQEVILRCVPISNHLYFYWYRQILGQKVEFLVSFYNNEISEKSEIFDDQFSVERPDGSNFTLKIRSTKLEDSAMYFCASSPPQFFGPGTRLTVL.

The V call is TRBV6-6, the J call TRBJ1-2, with D possibly matching TRBD1 (5 bases). The germline gives CDR1 MNHNY, CDR2 SVGAGI (reference sequence). This CDR3 spans 15 amino acids. V was pared by 6 bases and J by 1 base, with 15 bases between. The CDR3 is CASSRSGAHNYGYTF. The CDR3 region has the DNA TGTGCCAGCAGCCGCTCCGGGGCCCATAACTATGGCTACACCTTC.